These 17 T cell receptor beta chains came from one sample sequenced in a study of blood T cell repertoires in COVID-19. Produced via immunoSEQ multiplex PCR; TCRdb's table is partial and in-frame only. The profile shows around 250,000 clones, around 90% of them singletons. Material: PBMCs or T cells enriched from blood (not recorded which). The receptors originated from a woman aged 40-49 years who had been exposed to COVID-19.

The CDR3 region is CASSWTSGEELFF. The CDR3 nucleotides read TGTGCCAGCAGCTGGACTAGCGGAGAGGAGCTGTTTTTT. The chain recombines TRBV7-2 with TRBJ2-2; 10 nucleotides agree with TRBD2. V trimming: 4 bases; J trimming: 10 bases; junction bases outside the gene matches: 3. CDR1 SGHTA and CDR2 FQGNSA come from the germline V gene. The CDR3 is made up of 13 amino acids. The variable domain in full, with the rest retrieved from reference TRBV7-2 and TRBJ2-2, is GAGVSQSPSNKVTEKGKDVELRCDPISGHTALYWYRQSLGQGLEFLIYFQGNSAPDKSGLPSDRFSAERTGGSVSTLTIQRTQQEDSAVYLCASSWTSGEELFFGEGSRLTVL.

The table lists this clone with a count of one. The V call is TRBV28, the J call TRBJ2-6; D is uncertain. This CDR3 has 16 amino acids. Germline CDR1 reads MDHEN; CDR2 reads SYDVKM. Trimming took off 3 bases at V and 0 bases at J, with 9 bases between the two ends. Written as DNA, the CDR3 is TGTGCCAGCAGTTTCCCCAGGTACTCTGGGGCCAACGTCCTGACTTTC. Translated: CASSFPRYSGANVLTF. Using reference TRBV28 and TRBJ2-6 for the parts outside the CDR3, the full variable domain is DVKVTQSSRYLVKRTGEKVFLECVQDMDHENMFWYRQDPGLGLRLIYFSYDVKMKEKGDIPEGYSVSREKKERFSLILESASTNQTSMYLCASSFPRYSGANVLTFGAGSRLTVL.

The chain couples TRBV29-1 to TRBJ1-1, with TRBD1 as a possible D gene (6 bases). Germline CDR1 reads SQVTM; CDR2 reads ANQGSEA. Trimming removed 5 bases at V and 3 bases at J, with 10 bases between. There are 12 residues in the CDR3. CDR3 protein: CSVTGHYTEAFF. CDR3 DNA: TGCAGCGTTACGGGACACTACACTGAAGCTTTCTTT.

In DNA, the CDR3 is TGCGCCAGCAGCCAAGTGGAGGGGCCTAACTATGGCTACACCTTC. Translation gives CASSQVEGPNYGYTF. This chain connects TRBV4-3 to TRBJ1-2, with D possibly TRBD1 on 5 matching bases. Germline V gives CDR1 LGHNA, CDR2 YSLEER. CDR3 length equals 15 residues. V was shortened by 1 base and J by 0 bases, with 9 bases between the two germline ends.

The chain joins TRBV5-1 to TRBJ1-5; 7 positions agree with TRBD1. V gave up 4 bases and J gave up 4 bases; unmatched junction bases: 8. This CDR3 contains 15 residues. Germline CDR1 and CDR2: SGHRS and YFSETQ. As DNA, the CDR3 is TGCGCCAGCAGCCCCGAGGGGGCGCGGAATCAGCCCCAGCATTTT. This gives the protein CASSPEGARNQPQHF.

This clone was detected only once. The gene calls are TRBV29-1 and TRBJ2-1, with 8 bases lining up with TRBD1. Per the germline V gene, CDR1 is SQVTM and CDR2 is ANQGSEA. V lost 4 bases, J lost 7 bases, and 9 bases stayed unmatched. This CDR3 is built from 14 residues. Here the CDR3 DNA reads TGCAGCGTTGCCGCAGGGGGCGGAAGAAATGAGCAGTTCTTC. It specifies CSVAAGGGRNEQFF.

To note about this clone: This sample includes further DNA sequences coding for the same CDR3. This chain links TRBV9 with TRBJ2-1; 15 nucleotides align to TRBD2. The J segment lost 8 bases and the V segment lost 2 bases, leaving 5 bases of the junction unmatched. The CDR3 covers 16 residues. Germline V lookup: CDR1 SGDLS, CDR2 YYNGEE. The DNA of the CDR3 is TGTGCCAGCAGCGTCGCCGGGACTAGCGGGAGGTATGAGCAGTTCTTC. Its translation: CASSVAGTSGRYEQFF.

CDR3 region: CASSPPRGPADTQYF. The CDR3, as DNA: TGTGCCAGCTCACCACCAAGGGGGCCCGCAGATACGCAGTATTTT. The rearrangement joins TRBV18 to TRBJ2-3, with TRBD1 matching 7 bases. Germline V gene lookup returns CDR1 KGHSH and CDR2 LQKENI. The CDR3 has 15 amino acids. With V trimmed by 0 bases and J by 4 bases, 4 bases remained unmatched.

The rearrangement uses TRBV9 and TRBJ2-7; tentative D call: TRBD2 (5 bases). The CDR3 contains 13 residues. Trimming shortened V by 0 bases and J by 4 bases, and 8 bases separated the two germline ends. Germline CDR1 is SGDLS and CDR2 is YYNGEE. CDR3 coding DNA: TGTGCCAGCAGCGTAGGAGGGAAGTACGAGCAGTACTTC. As protein: CASSVGGKYEQYF.

The chain combines TRBV11-2 with TRBJ2-5, with 7 nucleotides matching TRBD1. The CDR3 is made up of 14 amino acids. The V and J ends lost 5 bases and 6 bases, in that order; junction bases with no gene match: 9. CDR1 is SGHAT, CDR2 FQNNGV, per germline. In DNA, the CDR3 is TGTGCCAGCAGCCCCGGGACAGACCGCAAGACCCAGTACTTC. It yields the protein CASSPGTDRKTQYF.

The V call is TRBV5-6, the J call TRBJ2-1; TRBD2 agrees at 10 bases. V lost 0 bases and J lost 8; bases outside the gene matches: 5. The CDR3 is 15 residues long. Germline values: CDR1 SGHDT, CDR2 YYEEEE. The CDR3 nucleotides are TGTGCCAGCAGCTTGGAAGCGGGGGGGACGGATGAGCAGTTCTTC. This encodes CASSLEAGGTDEQFF.

This clone has only one observation. The chain joins TRBV7-9 to TRBJ1-1; 10 bases match TRBD1. Germline trimming cut 6 bases from V and 8 bases from J; bases unmatched to any gene: 6. CDR1 is SEHNR and CDR2 is FQNEAQ in the germline V gene (reference sequence). This CDR3 has 13 residues. The CDR3 here is CASRTEGQGEAFF. The CDR3 nucleotides read TGTGCCAGCAGGACAGAGGGACAGGGGGAAGCTTTCTTT.

The chain has TRBV11-1 and TRBJ2-7, with TRBD2 matching over 13 bases. The CDR3 extends over 15 amino acids. Germline V gene data show CDR1 as SGHAT and CDR2 as FQDESV (reference sequence). The V segment lost 4 bases and the J segment 6 bases; nucleotides outside the gene matches: 6. The CDR3 nucleotides read TGTGCCAGCAGCTCAGGACTAGCGGGAGTCAGCGAGCAGTACGTC. Its protein is CASSSGLAGVSEQYV.

The V gene is TRBV6-5, the J gene TRBJ2-1; 7 bases agree with TRBD2. V gave up 0 bases and J gave up 5 bases; unmatched junction bases: 7. The CDR3 extends over 16 amino acids. Germline-derived CDR1 and CDR2 are MNHEY and SVGAGI. The CDR3 here is CASSYSWGGTDNEQFF. CDR3 DNA: TGTGCCAGCAGTTACTCGTGGGGGGGTACGGACAATGAGCAGTTCTTC.

The chain uses TRBV5-1 and TRBJ2-2; weak D call: TRBD1 (7 bases). The CDR3 length is 16 residues. Germline CDR1 is SGHRS and CDR2 is YFSETQ. Deletions cut 2 bases from V and 3 bases from J, with 14 bases between. The DNA for the CDR3 is TGCGCCAGCAGCTTAGGAGACAGGGAGGACACCGGGGAGCTGTTTTTT. This codes for CASSLGDREDTGELFF.

This clone was recorded once. This chain links TRBV11-3 with TRBJ2-1; D is possibly TRBD2 (5 bases). V dropped 5 bases and J dropped 7 bases, with 9 bases sitting between them. The germline V gene encodes CDR1 SGHNT and CDR2 YENEEA. The CDR3 runs 12 residues. CDR3 nucleotides: TGTGCCAGCAGCCTACTAGAGAATGAGCAGTTCTTC. As protein: CASSLLENEQFF.

This chain uses TRBV7-9 with TRBJ1-2; TRBD1 aligns across 10 bases. The CDR3 has 15 amino acids. Looked up from germline, CDR1 is SEHNR and CDR2 is FQNEAQ (reference sequence). V shed 0 bases and J 4 bases; nucleotides not matched to a gene: 2. The CDR3 loop is CASSLAGQGLYGYTF. Here the CDR3 DNA reads TGTGCCAGCAGCTTAGCGGGACAGGGGCTCTATGGCTACACCTTC.